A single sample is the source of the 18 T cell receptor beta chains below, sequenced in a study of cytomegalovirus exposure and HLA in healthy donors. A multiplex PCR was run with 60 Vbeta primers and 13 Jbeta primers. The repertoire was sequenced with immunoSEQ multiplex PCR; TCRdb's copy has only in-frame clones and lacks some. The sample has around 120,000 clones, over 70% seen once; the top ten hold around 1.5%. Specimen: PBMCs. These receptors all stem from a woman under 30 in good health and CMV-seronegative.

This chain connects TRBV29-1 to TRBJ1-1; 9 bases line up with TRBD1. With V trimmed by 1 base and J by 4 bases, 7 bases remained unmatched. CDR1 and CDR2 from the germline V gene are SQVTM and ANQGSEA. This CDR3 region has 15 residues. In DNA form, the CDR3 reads TGCAGCGTTGAAGGGGGACAGGGAGGAGGCACTGAAGCTTTCTTT. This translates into CSVEGGQGGGTEAFF. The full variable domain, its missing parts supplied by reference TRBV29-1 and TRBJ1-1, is SAVISQKPSRDICQRGTSLTIQCQVDSQVTMMFWYRQQPGQSLTLIATANQGSEATYESGFVIDKFPISRPNLTFSTLTVSNMSPEDSSIYLCSVEGGQGGGTEAFFGQGTRLTVV.

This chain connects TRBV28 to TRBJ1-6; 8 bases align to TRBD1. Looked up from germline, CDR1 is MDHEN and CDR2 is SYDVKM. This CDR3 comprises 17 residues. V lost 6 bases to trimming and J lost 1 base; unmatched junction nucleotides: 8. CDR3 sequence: CASSKDRGISYNSPLHF. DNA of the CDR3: TGTGCCAGCAGCAAAGACAGGGGCATATCCTATAATTCACCCCTCCACTTT.

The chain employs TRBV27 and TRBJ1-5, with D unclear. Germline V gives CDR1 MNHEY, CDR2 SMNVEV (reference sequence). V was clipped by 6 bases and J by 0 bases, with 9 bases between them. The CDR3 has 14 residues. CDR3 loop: CASRFTYSNQPQHF. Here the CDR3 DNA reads TGTGCCAGCAGATTTACTTATAGCAATCAGCCCCAGCATTTT.

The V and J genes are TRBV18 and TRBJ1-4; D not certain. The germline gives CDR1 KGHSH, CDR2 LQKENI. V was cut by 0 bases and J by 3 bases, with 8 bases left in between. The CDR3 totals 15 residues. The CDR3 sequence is CASSPPSQANEKLFF. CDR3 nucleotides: TGTGCCAGCTCACCACCGAGCCAGGCTAATGAAAAACTGTTTTTT.

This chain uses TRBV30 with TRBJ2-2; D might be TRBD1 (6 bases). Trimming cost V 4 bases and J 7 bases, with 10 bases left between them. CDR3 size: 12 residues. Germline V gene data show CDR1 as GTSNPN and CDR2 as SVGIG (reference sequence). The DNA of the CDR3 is TGTGCCTGGACAGGGGTGATCGGGGAGCTGTTTTTT. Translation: CAWTGVIGELFF. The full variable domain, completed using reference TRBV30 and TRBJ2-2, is SQTIHQWPATLVQPVGSPLSLECTVEGTSNPNLYWYRQAAGRGLQLLFYSVGIGQISSEVPQNLSASRPQDRQFILSSKKLLLSDSGFYLCAWTGVIGELFFGEGSRLTVL.

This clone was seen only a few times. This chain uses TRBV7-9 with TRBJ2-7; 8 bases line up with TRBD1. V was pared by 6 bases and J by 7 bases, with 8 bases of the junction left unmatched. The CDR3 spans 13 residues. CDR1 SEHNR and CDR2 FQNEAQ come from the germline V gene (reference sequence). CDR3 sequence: CASRQQGDREQYF. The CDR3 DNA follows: TGTGCCAGCAGACAACAGGGGGATCGTGAGCAGTACTTC.

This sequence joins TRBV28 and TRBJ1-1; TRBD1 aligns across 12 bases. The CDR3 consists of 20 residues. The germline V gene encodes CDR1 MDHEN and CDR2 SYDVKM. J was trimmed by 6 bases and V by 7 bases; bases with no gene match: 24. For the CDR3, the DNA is TGTGCCAGCACCCCCCTTCTAAAGTCCGGGACAGGGGGCCGGAAACCTGAAGCTTTCTTT. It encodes CASTPLLKSGTGGRKPEAFF.

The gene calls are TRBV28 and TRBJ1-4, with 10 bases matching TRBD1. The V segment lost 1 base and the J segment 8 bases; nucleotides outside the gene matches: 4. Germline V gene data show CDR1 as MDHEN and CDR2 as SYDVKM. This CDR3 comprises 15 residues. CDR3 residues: CASSLSTGGAEKLFF. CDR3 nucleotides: TGTGCCAGCAGTTTATCGACAGGGGGCGCGGAAAAACTGTTTTTT.

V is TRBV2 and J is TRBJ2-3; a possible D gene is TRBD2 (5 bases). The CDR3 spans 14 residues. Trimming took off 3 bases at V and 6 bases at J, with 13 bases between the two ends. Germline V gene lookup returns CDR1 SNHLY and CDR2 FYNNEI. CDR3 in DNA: TGTGCCAGCAGTGACAGCGGCCTTTTGGATACGCAGTATTTT. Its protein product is CASSDSGLLDTQYF.

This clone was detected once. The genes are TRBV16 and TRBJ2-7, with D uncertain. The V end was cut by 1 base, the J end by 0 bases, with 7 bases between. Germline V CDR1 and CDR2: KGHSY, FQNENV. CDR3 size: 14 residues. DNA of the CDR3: TGTGCCAGCAGCCAATACCTAATCTCCTACGAGCAGTACTTC. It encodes CASSQYLISYEQYF.

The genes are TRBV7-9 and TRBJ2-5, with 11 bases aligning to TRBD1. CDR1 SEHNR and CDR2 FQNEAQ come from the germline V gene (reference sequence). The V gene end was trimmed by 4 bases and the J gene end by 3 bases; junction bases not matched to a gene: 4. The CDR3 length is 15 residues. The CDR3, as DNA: TGTGCCAGCAGCTCTCCGGGACAGGGGGAAGAGACCCAGTACTTC. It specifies CASSSPGQGEETQYF.

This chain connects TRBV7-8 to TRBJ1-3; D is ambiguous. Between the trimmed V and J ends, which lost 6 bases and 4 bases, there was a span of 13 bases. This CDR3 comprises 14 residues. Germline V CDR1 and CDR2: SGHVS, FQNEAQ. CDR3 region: CASSQRGGGNTIYF. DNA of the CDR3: TGTGCCAGCAGTCAGCGGGGAGGGGGAAACACCATATATTTT.

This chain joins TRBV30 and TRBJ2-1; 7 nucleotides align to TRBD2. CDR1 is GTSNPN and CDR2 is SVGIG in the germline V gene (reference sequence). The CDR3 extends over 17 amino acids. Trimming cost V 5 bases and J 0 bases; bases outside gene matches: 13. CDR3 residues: CAWLSGSGASSYNEQFF. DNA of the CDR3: TGTGCCTGGCTCTCCGGGAGCGGGGCCAGCTCCTACAATGAGCAGTTCTTC.

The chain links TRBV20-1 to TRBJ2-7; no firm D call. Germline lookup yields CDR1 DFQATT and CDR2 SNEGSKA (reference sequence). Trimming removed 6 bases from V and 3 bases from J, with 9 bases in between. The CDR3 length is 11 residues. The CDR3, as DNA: TGCAGTGCACCAAACAGCTACGAGCAGTACTTC. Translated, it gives CSAPNSYEQYF.

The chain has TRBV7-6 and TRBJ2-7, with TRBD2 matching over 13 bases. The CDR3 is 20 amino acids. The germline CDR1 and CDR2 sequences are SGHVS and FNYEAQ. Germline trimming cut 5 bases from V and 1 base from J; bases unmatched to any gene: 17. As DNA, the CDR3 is TGTGCCAGCAGCCTCCGGGGACCCCGACTAGCGGGGGGCCCTTCCTACGAGCAGTACTTC. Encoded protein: CASSLRGPRLAGGPSYEQYF.

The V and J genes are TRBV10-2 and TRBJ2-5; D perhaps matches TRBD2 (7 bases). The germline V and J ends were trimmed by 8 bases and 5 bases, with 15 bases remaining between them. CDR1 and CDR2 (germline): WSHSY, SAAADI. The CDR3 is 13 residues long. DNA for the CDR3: TGCGCCAGCGGGGGCGGGCGGGGGGAGACCCAGTACTTC. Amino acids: CASGGGRGETQYF.

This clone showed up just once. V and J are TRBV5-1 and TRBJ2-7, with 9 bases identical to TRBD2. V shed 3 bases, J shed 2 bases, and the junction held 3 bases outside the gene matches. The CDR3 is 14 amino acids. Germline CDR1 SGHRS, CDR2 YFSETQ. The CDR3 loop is CASSSTSGTYEQYF. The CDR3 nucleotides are TGCGCCAGCAGCTCGACTAGCGGAACCTACGAGCAGTACTTC.

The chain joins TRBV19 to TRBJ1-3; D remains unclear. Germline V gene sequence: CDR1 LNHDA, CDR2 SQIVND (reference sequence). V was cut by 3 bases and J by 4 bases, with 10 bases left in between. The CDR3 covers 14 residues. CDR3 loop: CASSMKRVGNTIYF. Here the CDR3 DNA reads TGTGCCAGTAGTATGAAGCGCGTGGGAAACACCATATATTTT.